Detailed here is one T cell receptor (beta chain). The antigen this receptor binds is unknown. No base quality information exists; no much larger clone differs at one position. Library prep was done by PCR. The instrument given in TCRdb is Illumina HiSeq 2500. TCR libraries were prepared with molecular barcoding, using unique molecular identifiers to normalize TCRbeta repertoire quantification. TCRdb handled the public reads itself, with Q25 trimming in fastp and clone calling in MiXCR, and kept productive beta chains. All rows with the same CDR3 protein become a single entry with the most common DNA and genes. This sample holds approximately 500,000 distinct CDR3 sequences; roughly a tenth were observed only once. The leading ten clones occupy around 2% of the sample. These data come from a study of T-cell reconstitution after alpha-beta-depleted transplantation in children (dated by TCRdb to about 2016). About the investigation overall: The study quantitatively tracked T-cell immune reconstitution after TCRalphabeta/CD19-depleted allogeneic hematopoietic cell transplantation in children using TCR repertoire profiling. The research as a whole found: The high TCRbeta diversity at day 60 in some patients was ascribed to recipient T cells and intrathymic progenitors that had survived conditioning. Apparently early alphabetaT-cell count recovery about two months after transplant reportedly relied on only several hundred rapidly expanded clones derived from non-depleted graft cells. Over the following months the frequencies of hyperexpanded clones went down, and after one year T-cell counts and TCRbeta diversity were mostly credited to newly produced T cells.

The sample's treatment or condition label is to be understood as: allogeneic hematopoietic cell transplantation with graft depleted of TCRalphabeta T cells and CD19 B cells. The children who served as transplant recipients had been given grafts of TCRalphabeta/CD19-depleted allogeneic hematopoietic cells. V loses 4 bases of germline sequence and J loses 2 bases, and the interval between the two ends is 13 bases. From a lookup of the germline V gene, CDR1 and CDR2 are SGHDT and YYEEEE. The CDR3, cysteine through phenylalanine, is 15 amino acids long. The read is trimmed to its CDR3 DNA, 45 bases read in frame from base 1.

This sequence uses TRBV5-6 and TRBJ2-1; the D gene is possibly TRBD2, with 7 bases matching. The sequencing used PBMCs, collected before TCRalphabeta/CD19-depleted stem cell transplant. The source of this sequence is a child aged 2 to 15 with inherited bone marrow failure, due to receive a stem cell transplant. Here is the DNA: TGTGCCAGCAGCGCCCGGGGGGACACCTACAATGAGCAGTTCTTC. It translates to CASSARGDTYNEQFF.